This TCR beta chain emerged from a study of response to subunit inactivated influenza vaccine. Trimming stripped 8 bases from V and 4 bases from J, with 12 bases between. The CDR3 length is 12 residues. TCRdb re-called the RT-PCR reads with MiXCR, one entry per CDR3 protein. Of hundreds of thousands of distinct CDR3 sequences in the sample, more than 15% were seen once. The genes are TRBV12-3 or TRBV12-4 and TRBJ2-7; D might be TRBD1 or TRBD2, each matching 5 bases. The sequencing used PBMCs from blood, collected less than 13 days after vaccination. The TCR comes from a man over 45 who received an inactivated influenza vaccine. The CDR3: CASGLWGYEQYF. The DNA for the CDR3 is TGTGCCAGCGGCTTGTGGGGGTACGAGCAGTACTTC.